This T cell receptor beta chain originates from a study of T-cell reconstitution after alpha-beta-depleted transplantation in children. General observations from the study: Reportedly, only several hundred clones from non-depleted graft cells drove alpha-beta T-cell counts at about two months.

This clonotype was counted at least ten times. The antigen is not known. Researchers prepared the TCRbeta library using unique molecular identifiers, the study reports. Each CDR3 protein is one row after TCRdb ran MiXCR on the PCR reads. Here the sample spans roughly 500,000 distinct CDR3 sequences, approximately 10% being singletons. The sample was PBMCs, taken before TCRalphabeta/CD19-depleted stem cell transplant. The sequence was collected from a child aged 2 to 10 with inherited bone marrow failure, due to receive a stem cell transplant.

The CDR3 nucleotides are TGTGCCAGCGGAACCATGGCACAGGGGAGAAACTCACCCCTCCACTTT. It is translated as CASGTMAQGRNSPLHF. This chain connects TRBV5-6 to TRBJ1-6; TRBD1 agrees at 7 bases. Trimming removed 7 bases from V and 10 bases from J; junction bases left unmatched: 17. CDR1 and CDR2 from the germline V gene are SGHDT and YYEEEE. The CDR3 spans 16 residues.